The 25 T cell receptor beta chains in this list originate from one sample, sequenced in a study of response to subunit inactivated influenza vaccine. Each CDR3 protein is one row after TCRdb ran MiXCR on the RT-PCR reads. This table has hundreds of thousands of distinct CDR3 sequences, approximately 24% appearing once. Material: CD4+ T cells sorted from PBMCs, obtained 4 to 6 days after vaccination. These receptors originate from a man aged 50 to 60 who received an inactivated influenza vaccine.

The V and J genes are TRBV29-1 and TRBJ1-2; D unclear. V lost 2 bases, J lost 10 bases, and 14 bases lay in between. This CDR3 spans 12 amino acids. The germline V gene encodes CDR1 SQVTM and CDR2 ANQGSEA. DNA of the CDR3: TGCAGCGTTGAAACCCAAGGGATATACTACACCTTC. Its translation is CSVETQGIYYTF.

This clonotype was detected a few times. The CDR3 region has the DNA TGTGCCAGCAGCGGATCCGGACAGGGAGCAGGGGAGACCCAGTACTTC. Translated: CASSGSGQGAGETQYF. The V gene is TRBV7-9, the J gene TRBJ2-5; 8 positions agree with TRBD1. CDR3 size: 16 residues. With 5 bases clipped from V and 5 bases from J, the junction kept 13 bases outside the gene matches. Germline CDR1 and CDR2: SEHNR and FQNEAQ (reference sequence).

This clonotype was observed a handful of times. The gene calls are TRBV7-2 and TRBJ2-1; D may be TRBD1 (6 bases). The length of the CDR3 is 15 residues. CDR1 and CDR2 (germline): SGHTA, FQGNSA. Trimming removed 5 bases from V and 7 bases from J, with 18 bases in between. In DNA, the CDR3 is TGTGCCAGCAGCCAGAGGACAGTGGGGAGAAATGAGCAGTTCTTC. As protein: CASSQRTVGRNEQFF.

In its sample, this clonotype was seen a few times. CDR3: CASSLAGREMDEQYF. As DNA, the CDR3 is TGTGCCAGCAGCTTAGCCGGGCGGGAGATGGACGAGCAGTACTTC. The genes are TRBV7-3 and TRBJ2-7; 7 bases fit TRBD2. In germline, CDR1 is SGHTA, CDR2 FQGTGA. The CDR3 sequence is 15 residues long. V lost 2 bases, J lost 5 bases, and 9 bases stayed unmatched.

The table lists this clonotype with a few counts. This chain uses TRBV3-1 with TRBJ2-6, with D tentatively TRBD1 (6 bases). Germline lookup yields CDR1 LGHDT and CDR2 YNNKEL (reference sequence). Trimming stripped 4 bases from V and 1 base from J, with 11 bases between. The CDR3 has 16 amino acids. The CDR3 sequence: CASSPITGSGANVLTF. CDR3 nucleotide sequence: TGTGCCAGCAGCCCGATTACAGGGTCTGGGGCCAACGTCCTGACTTTC.

The genes are TRBV5-1 and TRBJ2-7, with D perhaps TRBD1 (5 bases). In germline, CDR1 is SGHRS, CDR2 YFSETQ. This CDR3 is built from 15 residues. V was trimmed by 4 bases and J by 6 bases, leaving 20 bases between them. In DNA form, the CDR3 reads TGCGCCAGCAGCCTGGAATTGAGTACAGGCGCCGAGCAGTACTTC. Amino acid sequence: CASSLELSTGAEQYF.

This chain links TRBV2 with TRBJ2-3; D tentatively reads TRBD1 or TRBD2 (5 bases each). The germline CDR1 and CDR2 sequences are SNHLY and FYNNEI. V was clipped by 7 bases and J by 2 bases, with 10 bases between them. The CDR3 totals 13 residues. CDR3 sequence: CASTGQNTDTQYF. CDR3 DNA sequence: TGTGCCAGCACGGGGCAAAACACAGATACGCAGTATTTT.

The chain joins TRBV5-1 to TRBJ2-2; unclear D gene. This CDR3 region has 15 residues. CDR1 and CDR2 from the germline V gene are SGHRS and YFSETQ. V was clipped by 0 bases and J by 4 bases, with 10 bases between them. The CDR3 loop is CASSLGVRSTGELFF. CDR3 sequence (DNA): TGCGCCAGCAGCTTGGGGGTTCGCAGCACCGGGGAGCTGTTTTTT.

This clonotype was counted a few times. The J gene is TRBJ2-7, the V gene TRBV20-1, with D hard to call. Trimming took 0 bases from V and 3 from J, leaving 3 bases between them. Germline V gives CDR1 DFQATT, CDR2 SNEGSKA (reference sequence). This CDR3 comprises 11 residues. The CDR3 here is CSARDIYEQYF. The CDR3 coding sequence is TGCAGTGCTAGAGACATCTACGAGCAGTACTTC.

This chain links TRBV20-1 with TRBJ2-3; 10 bases are a match to TRBD2. Germline loops: CDR1 DFQATT, CDR2 SNEGSKA (reference sequence). J lost 0 bases, V lost 1 base, and 7 bases had no gene match. This CDR3 is built from 17 residues. The CDR3 coding sequence is TGCAGTGCTAGAGTCCTAGCGGGGGTGACTAGCACAGATACGCAGTATTTT. Translation gives CSARVLAGVTSTDTQYF.

This clonotype was seen a handful of times. The chain uses TRBV7-8 and TRBJ2-5; 13 positions match TRBD2. The germline CDR1 and CDR2 sequences are SGHVS and FQNEAQ. V gave up 0 bases and J gave up 3 bases; unmatched junction bases: 4. This CDR3 contains 17 residues. The CDR3 DNA reads TGTGCCAGCAGCTTAGCTGCTGGACTAGCGGGGGAAGAGACCCAGTACTTC. Translating gives CASSLAAGLAGEETQYF.

V and J are TRBV5-1 and TRBJ2-7, with 10 bases matching TRBD1. CDR1 SGHRS and CDR2 YFSETQ come from the germline V gene. The CDR3 length is 15 residues. V was pared by 5 bases and J by 3 bases, with 8 bases of the junction left unmatched. The CDR3 spells CASRFDRDRGYEQYF. CDR3 bases: TGCGCCAGCAGGTTTGACCGGGACAGGGGCTACGAGCAGTACTTC.

Only a few counts were recorded for this clonotype. The chain links TRBV6-5 to TRBJ2-3; 8 bases agree with TRBD2. The V segment lost 0 bases and the J segment 1 base; nucleotides outside the gene matches: 3. Germline values: CDR1 MNHEY, CDR2 SVGAGI. The CDR3 is made up of 16 amino acids. CDR3 sequence: CASSYSVAGRTDTQYF. CDR3 DNA sequence: TGTGCCAGCAGTTACTCAGTAGCGGGGCGCACAGATACGCAGTATTTT.

This clonotype was seen a handful of times. The chain joins TRBV29-1 to TRBJ2-3, with 7 nucleotides matching TRBD1. CDR1 SQVTM and CDR2 ANQGSEA come from the germline V gene. J was trimmed by 2 bases and V by 6 bases; bases with no gene match: 8. The CDR3 length is 14 residues. The chain's CDR3 is CSVGTAAYTDTQYF. CDR3 DNA: TGCAGCGTGGGGACAGCGGCGTACACAGATACGCAGTATTTT.

This clonotype was seen more than once but under ten times. This chain links TRBV10-3 with TRBJ2-5; D call uncertain. Germline values: CDR1 ENHRY, CDR2 SYGVKD. V lost 0 bases and J lost 3, with 5 bases in between. This CDR3 has 13 amino acids. The DNA of the CDR3 is TGTGCCATCAGTGAGTCTACGGAAGAGACCCAGTACTTC. It translates to CAISESTEETQYF.

This clonotype was counted many times. The V gene is TRBV4-3, the J gene TRBJ2-1; D possibly corresponds to TRBD1 (6 bases). The CDR3 runs to 15 residues. V was pared by 0 bases and J by 3 bases, with 9 bases between. Germline CDR1 is LGHNA and CDR2 is YSLEER. The CDR3 spells CASSQDRGHYNEQFF. The CDR3 nucleotides are TGCGCCAGCAGCCAAGACCGGGGACACTACAATGAGCAGTTCTTC.

This clonotype was seen a handful of times. The chain uses TRBV20-1 and TRBJ2-3; 8 positions agree with TRBD2. This CDR3 region has 13 residues. Germline V gene data show CDR1 as DFQATT and CDR2 as SNEGSKA (reference sequence). V shed 7 bases and J 0 bases; nucleotides not matched to a gene: 3. CDR3 sequence: CSGTSTSTDTQYF. CDR3 nucleotide sequence: TGCAGTGGGACTAGCACAAGCACAGATACGCAGTATTTT.

This clonotype appeared a few times. This chain uses TRBV10-2 with TRBJ2-2; no clear D. Deletions cut 8 bases from V and 0 bases from J, with 13 bases between. Germline CDR1 is WSHSY and CDR2 is SAAADI. The CDR3 has 15 residues. The CDR3 loop is CASSSRAANTGELFF. Written as DNA, the CDR3 is TGCGCCAGCTCCTCCCGGGCTGCGAACACCGGGGAGCTGTTTTTT.

This clonotype was counted only a few times. The chain employs TRBV7-8 and TRBJ1-1, with a tentative D call TRBD1 (5 bases). The CDR3 covers 14 residues. Germline V gene sequence: CDR1 SGHVS, CDR2 FQNEAQ. V was clipped by 5 bases and J by 3 bases, with 13 bases between them. The CDR3 loop is CASSGAEGYTEAFF. CDR3 bases: TGTGCCAGCAGCGGGGCAGAAGGGTACACTGAAGCTTTCTTT.

In the case of this clonotype: A junction end diverges from the germline sequence, so it may reflect a read error. CDR3 DNA: TGCAGTGCTAGAGTGCTTAGCGATCAGCCCCAGCATTTT. Its protein product is CSARVLSDQPQHF. The chain uses TRBV20-1 and TRBJ1-5; no clear D gene. Germline lookup yields CDR1 DFQATT and CDR2 SNEGSKA (reference sequence). The CDR3 runs 13 residues.

This clonotype turned up a few times. The DNA of the CDR3 is TGCAGTGCTAGACGAGTTGCCGAAAACATTCAGTACTTC. Translating it yields CSARRVAENIQYF. The chain is built from TRBV20-1 and TRBJ2-4; D remains ambiguous. The CDR3 consists of 13 residues. Germline V gene lookup returns CDR1 DFQATT and CDR2 SNEGSKA (reference sequence). Trimming removed 2 bases at V and 5 bases at J, with 10 bases between.

The chain is built from TRBV14 and TRBJ2-5; D is unclear. The CDR3 consists of 18 residues. V lost 1 base and J lost 5, with 23 bases in between. In germline, CDR1 is SGHDN, CDR2 FVKESK. CDR3 amino acids: CASSQAPGAGRFSETQYF. The CDR3 bases are TGTGCCAGCAGCCAAGCTCCAGGTGCAGGAAGGTTTAGTGAGACCCAGTACTTC.

The chain carries TRBV7-9 and TRBJ1-4; D remains unclear. The CDR3 is 15 residues long. Germline-derived CDR1 and CDR2 are SEHNR and FQNEAQ (reference sequence). V was shortened by 5 bases and J by 7 bases, with 17 bases between the two germline ends. CDR3 in amino acids: CASSPKGRPFEKLFF. CDR3 DNA: TGTGCCAGCAGCCCTAAAGGCCGGCCATTTGAAAAACTGTTTTTT.

The rearrangement uses TRBV12-3 or TRBV12-4 and TRBJ1-1; D not certain. Between the trimmed V and J ends, which lost 7 bases and 6 bases, there was a span of 9 bases. The CDR3 spans 11 residues. The CDR3 DNA sequence: TGTGCCAGCACCTTAAGATCTGAAGCTTTCTTT. Amino acid sequence: CASTLRSEAFF.

This clonotype was seen more than once but under ten times. This sequence joins TRBV28 and TRBJ1-2; 7 positions agree with TRBD1. This CDR3 is built from 14 residues. Germline values: CDR1 MDHEN, CDR2 SYDVKM. Trimming took 10 bases from V and 4 from J; bases not matched to a gene: 12. This chain's CDR3 is CATHEGATIYGYTF. DNA for the CDR3: TGTGCCACCCATGAGGGGGCGACCATCTATGGCTACACCTTC.